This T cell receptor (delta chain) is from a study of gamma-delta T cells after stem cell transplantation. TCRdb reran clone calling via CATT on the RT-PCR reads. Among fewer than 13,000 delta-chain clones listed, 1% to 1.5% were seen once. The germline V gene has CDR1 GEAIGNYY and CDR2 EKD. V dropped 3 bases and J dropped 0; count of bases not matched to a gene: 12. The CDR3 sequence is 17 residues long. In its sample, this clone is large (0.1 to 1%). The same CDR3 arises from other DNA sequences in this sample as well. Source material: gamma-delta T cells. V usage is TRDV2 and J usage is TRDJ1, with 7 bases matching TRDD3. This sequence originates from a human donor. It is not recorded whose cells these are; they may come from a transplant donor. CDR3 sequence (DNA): TGTGCCTGTGACGGTATTGGGGGACCTCCTCACACCGATAAACTCATCTTT. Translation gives CACDGIGGPPHTDKLIF.